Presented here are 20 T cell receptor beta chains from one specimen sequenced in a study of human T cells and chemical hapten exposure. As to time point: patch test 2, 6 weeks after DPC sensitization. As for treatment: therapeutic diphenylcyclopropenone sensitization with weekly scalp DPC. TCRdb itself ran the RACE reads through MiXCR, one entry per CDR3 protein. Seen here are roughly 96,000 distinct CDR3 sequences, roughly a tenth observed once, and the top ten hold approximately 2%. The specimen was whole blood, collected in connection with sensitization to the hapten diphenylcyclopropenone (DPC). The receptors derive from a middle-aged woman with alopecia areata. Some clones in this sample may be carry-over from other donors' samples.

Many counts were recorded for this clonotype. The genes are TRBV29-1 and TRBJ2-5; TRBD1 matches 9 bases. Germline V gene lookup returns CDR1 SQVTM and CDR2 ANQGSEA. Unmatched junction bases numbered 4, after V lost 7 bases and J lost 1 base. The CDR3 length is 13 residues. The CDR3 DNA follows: TGCAGCGCCGCGACAGGGGGCCAAGAGACCCAGTACTTC. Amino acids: CSAATGGQETQYF.

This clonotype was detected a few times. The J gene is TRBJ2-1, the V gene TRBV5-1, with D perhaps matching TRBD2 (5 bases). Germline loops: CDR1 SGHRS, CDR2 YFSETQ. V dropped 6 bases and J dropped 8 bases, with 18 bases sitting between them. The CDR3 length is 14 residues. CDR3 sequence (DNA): TGCGCCAGCACCACGGACTGGCCTACGGATGAGCAGTTCTTC. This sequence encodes CASTTDWPTDEQFF.

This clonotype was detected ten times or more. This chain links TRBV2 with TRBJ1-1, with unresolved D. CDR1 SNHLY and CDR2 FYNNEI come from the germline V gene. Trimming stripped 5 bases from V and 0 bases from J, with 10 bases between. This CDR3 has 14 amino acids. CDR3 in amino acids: CASSWAPMNTEAFF. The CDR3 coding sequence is TGTGCCAGCAGTTGGGCACCCATGAACACTGAAGCTTTCTTT.

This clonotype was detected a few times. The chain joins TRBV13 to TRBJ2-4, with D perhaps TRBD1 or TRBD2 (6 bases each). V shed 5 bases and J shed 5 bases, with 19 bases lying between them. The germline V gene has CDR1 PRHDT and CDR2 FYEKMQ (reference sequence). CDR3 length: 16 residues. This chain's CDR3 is CASSNRWGAWENIQYF. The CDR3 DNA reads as TGTGCCAGCAGCAACAGATGGGGGGCTTGGGAAAACATTCAGTACTTC.

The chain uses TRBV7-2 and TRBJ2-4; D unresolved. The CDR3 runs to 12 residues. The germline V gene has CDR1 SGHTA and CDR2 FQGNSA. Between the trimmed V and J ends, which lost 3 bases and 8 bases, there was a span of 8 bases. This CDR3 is CASSFSLDIQYF. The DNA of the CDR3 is TGTGCCAGCAGCTTTTCGCTTGACATTCAGTACTTC.

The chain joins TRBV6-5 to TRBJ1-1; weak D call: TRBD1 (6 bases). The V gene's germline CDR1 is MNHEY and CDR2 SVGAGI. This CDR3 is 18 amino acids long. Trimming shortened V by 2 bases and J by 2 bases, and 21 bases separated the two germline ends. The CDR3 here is CASSYPPGTFPFNTEAFF. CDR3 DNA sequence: TGTGCCAGCAGTTACCCCCCCGGGACATTCCCTTTTAACACTGAAGCTTTCTTT.

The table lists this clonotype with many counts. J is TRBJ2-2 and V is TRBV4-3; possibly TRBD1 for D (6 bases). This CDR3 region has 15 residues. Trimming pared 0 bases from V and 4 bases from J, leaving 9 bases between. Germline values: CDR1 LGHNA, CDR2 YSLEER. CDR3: CASSQDQGSTGELFF. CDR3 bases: TGCGCCAGCAGCCAAGATCAGGGGAGCACCGGGGAGCTGTTTTTT.

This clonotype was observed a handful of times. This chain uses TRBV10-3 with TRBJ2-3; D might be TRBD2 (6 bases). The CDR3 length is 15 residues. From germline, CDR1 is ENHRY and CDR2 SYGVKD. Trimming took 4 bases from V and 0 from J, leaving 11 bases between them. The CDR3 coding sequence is TGTGCCATCAGTGTGGGAGGCTTGAGCACAGATACGCAGTATTTT. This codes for CAISVGGLSTDTQYF.

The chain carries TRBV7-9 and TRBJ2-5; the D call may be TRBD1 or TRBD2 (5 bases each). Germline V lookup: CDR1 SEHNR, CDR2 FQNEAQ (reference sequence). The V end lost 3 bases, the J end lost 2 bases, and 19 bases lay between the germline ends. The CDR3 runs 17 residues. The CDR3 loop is CASSLDEGFRRQETQYF. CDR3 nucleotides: TGTGCCAGCAGCTTGGACGAGGGGTTCAGGCGACAAGAGACCCAGTACTTC.

CDR3 in DNA: TGCGCCAGTCTGCAGGGTACAGGAAACACCATATATTTT. Translation gives CASLQGTGNTIYF. V usage is TRBV5-1 and J usage is TRBJ1-3; tentatively, D is TRBD1 (5 bases). Germline V gene sequence: CDR1 SGHRS, CDR2 YFSETQ. The CDR3 has 13 residues. V shed 8 bases and J shed 4 bases, with 13 bases lying between them. The full variable domain, with the rest looked up from reference TRBV5-1 and TRBJ1-3, is KAGVTQTPRYLIKTRGQQVTLSCSPISGHRSVSWYQQTPGQGLQFLFEYFSETQRNKGNFPGRFSGRQFSNSRSEMNVSTLELGDSALYLCASLQGTGNTIYFGEGSWLTVV.

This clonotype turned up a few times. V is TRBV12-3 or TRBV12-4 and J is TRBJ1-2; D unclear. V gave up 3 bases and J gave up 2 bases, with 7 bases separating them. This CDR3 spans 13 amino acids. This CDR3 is CASSLGTNYGYTF. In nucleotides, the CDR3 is TGTGCCAGCAGTTTGGGCACCAACTATGGCTACACCTTC.

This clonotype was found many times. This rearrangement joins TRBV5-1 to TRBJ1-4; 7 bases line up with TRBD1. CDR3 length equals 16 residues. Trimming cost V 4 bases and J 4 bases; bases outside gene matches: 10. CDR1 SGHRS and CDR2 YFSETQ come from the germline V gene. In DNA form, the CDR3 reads TGCGCCAGCAGCCTCCGACAGGGCGGCCTTAATGAAAAACTGTTTTTT. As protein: CASSLRQGGLNEKLFF.

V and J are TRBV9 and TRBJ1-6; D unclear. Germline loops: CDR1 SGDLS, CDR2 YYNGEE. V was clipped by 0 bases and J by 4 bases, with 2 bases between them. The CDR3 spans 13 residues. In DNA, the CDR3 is TGTGCCAGCAGCGTAGGTTATAATTCACCCCTCCACTTT. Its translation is CASSVGYNSPLHF.

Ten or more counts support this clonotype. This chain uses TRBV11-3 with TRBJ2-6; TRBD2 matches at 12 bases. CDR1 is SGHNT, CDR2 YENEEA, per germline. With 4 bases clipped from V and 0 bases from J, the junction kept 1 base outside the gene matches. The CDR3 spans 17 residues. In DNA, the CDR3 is TGTGCCAGCAGCTCGGGACTAGCGGGCTCTGGGGCCAACGTCCTGACTTTC. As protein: CASSSGLAGSGANVLTF. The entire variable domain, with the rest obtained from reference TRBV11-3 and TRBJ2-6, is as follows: EAGVVQSPRYKIIEKKQPVAFWCNPISGHNTLYWYLQNLGQGPELLIRYENEEAVDDSQLPKDRFSAERLKGVDSTLKIQPAELGDSAVYLCASSSGLAGSGANVLTFGAGSRLTVL.

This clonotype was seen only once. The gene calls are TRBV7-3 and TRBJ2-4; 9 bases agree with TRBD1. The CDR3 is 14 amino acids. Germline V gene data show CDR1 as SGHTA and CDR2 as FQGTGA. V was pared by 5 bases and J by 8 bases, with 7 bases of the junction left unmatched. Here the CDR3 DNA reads TGTGCCAGCAGCCCGGACAGGGGAAGGGACATTCAGTACTTC. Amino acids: CASSPDRGRDIQYF.

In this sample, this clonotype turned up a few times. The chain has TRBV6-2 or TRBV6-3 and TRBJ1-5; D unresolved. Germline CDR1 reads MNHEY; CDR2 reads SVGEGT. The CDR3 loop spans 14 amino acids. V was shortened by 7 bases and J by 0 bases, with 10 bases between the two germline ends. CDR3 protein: CASTYGNSNQPQHF. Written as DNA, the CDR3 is TGTGCCAGCACCTACGGGAATAGCAATCAGCCCCAGCATTTT.

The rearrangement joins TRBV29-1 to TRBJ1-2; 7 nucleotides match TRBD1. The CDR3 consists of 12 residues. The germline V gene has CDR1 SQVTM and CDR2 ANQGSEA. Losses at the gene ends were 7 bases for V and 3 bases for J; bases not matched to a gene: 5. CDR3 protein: CSAGQEDYGYTF. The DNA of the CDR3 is TGCAGCGCCGGACAGGAGGACTATGGCTACACCTTC.

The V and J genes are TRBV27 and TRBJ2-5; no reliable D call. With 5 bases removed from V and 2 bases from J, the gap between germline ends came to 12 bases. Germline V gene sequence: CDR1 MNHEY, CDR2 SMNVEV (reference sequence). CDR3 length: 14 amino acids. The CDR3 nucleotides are TGTGCCAGCAGTATTATAGGGATACAAGAGACCCAGTACTTC. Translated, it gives CASSIIGIQETQYF.

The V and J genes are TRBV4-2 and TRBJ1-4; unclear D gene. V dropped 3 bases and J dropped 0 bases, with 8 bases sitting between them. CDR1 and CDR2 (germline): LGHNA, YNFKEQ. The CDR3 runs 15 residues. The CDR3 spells CASSHITTTNEKLFF. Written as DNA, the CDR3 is TGTGCCAGCAGCCACATCACAACAACTAATGAAAAACTGTTTTTT.

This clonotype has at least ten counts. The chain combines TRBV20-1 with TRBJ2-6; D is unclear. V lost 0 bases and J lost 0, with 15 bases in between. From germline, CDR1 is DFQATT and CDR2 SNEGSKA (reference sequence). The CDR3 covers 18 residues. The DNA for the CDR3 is TGCAGTGCTAGAGATTACGGCAGAAAGAGCTCTGGGGCCAACGTCCTGACTTTC. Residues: CSARDYGRKSSGANVLTF.